Here is one T cell receptor (beta chain) with its context. Its antigen is not identified. The data were obtained in a study of cytomegalovirus exposure and HLA in healthy donors. Study in general: Approximately 81% of 398 genotyped donors fell in the Caucasian-associated ancestry cluster.

V trimming: 6 bases; J trimming: 5 bases; junction bases outside the gene matches: 4. Germline V gene sequence: CDR1 KGHSH, CDR2 LQKENI. This CDR3 is 15 amino acids long. Regarding the study as a whole: Later on, an analysis tied under 20,000 TCR beta sequences to HLA alleles at 0.05 false discovery rate. CMV antigen specificity was confirmed in vitro for a few CMV-associated chains. The likely explanation for a cluster of highly shared sequence variants was sequencing artifact.

Primers: 60 Vbeta forward and 13 Jbeta reverse. Profiled with immunoSEQ multiplex PCR; TCRdb holds only in-frame clones, not every one. Here the sample table reports about 70,000 clones. Input material: PBMCs. The chain couples TRBV18 to TRBJ1-6; 10 bases are shared with TRBD1. This clonotype was sampled from a female donor in good health and CMV-seropositive. In nucleotides, the CDR3 is TGTGCCAGCTCGCCCGGGACAGGGGATAATTCACCCCTCCACTTT. It translates to CASSPGTGDNSPLHF.